A single sample is the source of the 15 T cell receptor beta chains below, sequenced in a study of blood T cell repertoires in COVID-19. Assay used: immunoSEQ multiplex PCR; TCRdb lists only in-frame clones, some missing. The repertoire holds just over 650,000 clones, about nine tenths seen once, with over 0.2% in the top ten. Sequences were obtained from peripheral blood. All receptors derive from a woman younger than 30 with acute or convalescent COVID-19.

The chain links TRBV7-9 to TRBJ1-1, with D possibly being TRBD1 (5 bases). The germline V and J ends were trimmed by 7 bases and 3 bases, with 18 bases remaining between them. The CDR3 runs to 15 residues. Per germline, CDR1 SEHNR and CDR2 FQNEAQ (reference sequence). CDR3 sequence (DNA): TGTGCCAGCACCCCCCTTGGGGGGGTGGACACTGAAGCTTTCTTT. Translation: CASTPLGGVDTEAFF.

The V gene is TRBV28, the J gene TRBJ1-1; tentatively, D is TRBD1 (6 bases). Germline V CDR1 and CDR2: MDHEN, SYDVKM. V was trimmed by 4 bases and J by 8 bases, leaving 8 bases between them. The CDR3 length is 11 residues. CDR3 coding DNA: TGTGCCAGCAGTTATGACAGGGAAGCTTTCTTT. It yields the protein CASSYDREAFF.

The V and J genes are TRBV27 and TRBJ1-2; 7 nucleotides match TRBD1. The CDR3 totals 13 residues. Germline CDR1 and CDR2: MNHEY and SMNVEV (reference sequence). The V and J ends lost 4 bases and 4 bases, in that order; junction bases with no gene match: 3. The DNA for the CDR3 is TGTGCCAGCAGTTCTCGGGACAGCTATGGCTACACCTTC. This encodes CASSSRDSYGYTF.

The rearrangement joins TRBV9 to TRBJ2-3, with 8 bases fitting TRBD2. The CDR3 length is 15 residues. The V gene end was trimmed by 3 bases and the J gene end by 1 base; junction bases not matched to a gene: 4. Germline V gene sequence: CDR1 SGDLS, CDR2 YYNGEE. CDR3: CASSARGGRTDTQYF. For the CDR3, the DNA is TGTGCCAGCAGCGCCCGGGGGGGCCGCACAGATACGCAGTATTTT.

The chain combines TRBV30 with TRBJ1-1; possible D gene TRBD1, 5 bases. The CDR3 has 16 amino acids. Germline lookup yields CDR1 GTSNPN and CDR2 SVGIG (reference sequence). V was shortened by 3 bases and J by 4 bases, with 21 bases between the two germline ends. As DNA, the CDR3 is TGTGCCTGGAGCCGGGACTTCCCCGTTGGGATCACTGAAGCTTTCTTT. Its protein is CAWSRDFPVGITEAFF.

This rearrangement joins TRBV24-1 to TRBJ2-4; weak D call: TRBD2 (7 bases). The CDR3 is 15 amino acids. Germline V gene data show CDR1 as KGHDR and CDR2 as SFDVKD. The V end lost 3 bases, the J end lost 8 bases, and 16 bases lay between the germline ends. CDR3 region: CATSDTRGGHYIQYF. The CDR3 DNA reads TGTGCCACCAGTGATACGAGGGGGGGCCATTACATTCAGTACTTC.

The V and J genes are TRBV11-2 and TRBJ1-2; tentatively, D is TRBD1 (5 bases). Trimming removed 1 base from V and 1 base from J, with 10 bases in between. CDR3 length: 15 residues. CDR1 is SGHAT, CDR2 FQNNGV, per germline. The CDR3 bases are TGTGCCAGCAGCTTAGTGCCAGGGCTTAACTATGGCTACACCTTC. The encoded protein is CASSLVPGLNYGYTF.

This chain joins TRBV2 and TRBJ1-2; weak D call: TRBD1 (5 bases). Germline CDR1 is SNHLY and CDR2 is FYNNEI. The CDR3 has 11 amino acids. CDR3: CAWGVGYGYTF. As DNA, the CDR3 is TGTGCGTGGGGGGTGGGATATGGCTACACCTTC.

This chain uses TRBV29-1 with TRBJ2-1; 9 bases are shared with TRBD1. In germline, CDR1 is SQVTM, CDR2 ANQGSEA. This CDR3 spans 16 amino acids. V lost 0 bases, J lost 9 bases, and 12 bases stayed unmatched. CDR3 amino acids: CSVEDLWGTGSGEQFF. CDR3 DNA sequence: TGCAGCGTTGAAGATCTTTGGGGGACAGGGTCGGGTGAGCAGTTCTTC.

The chain recombines TRBV3-1 (or the pseudogene TRBV3-2) with TRBJ1-2; the match to TRBD1 covers 11 bases. The CDR3 has 19 amino acids. Per the germline V gene, CDR1 is LGHDT and CDR2 is YNNKEL (reference sequence). Germline trimming cut 1 base from V and 2 bases from J; bases unmatched to any gene: 12. This chain's CDR3 is CASSQAGLRRDRGNYGYTF. CDR3 DNA: TGTGCCAGCAGCCAAGCGGGATTACGACGGGACAGGGGGAACTATGGCTACACCTTC.

The genes are TRBV29-1 and TRBJ2-7; 10 bases fit TRBD1. Trimming removed 5 bases from V and 6 bases from J; junction bases left unmatched: 4. The CDR3 is 12 amino acids. Germline lookup yields CDR1 SQVTM and CDR2 ANQGSEA. Here the CDR3 reads CSVPGTGVEQYF. Written as DNA, the CDR3 is TGCAGCGTTCCCGGGACAGGGGTCGAGCAGTACTTC.

The chain is built from TRBV27 and TRBJ1-1; tentatively, D is TRBD1 (5 bases). Germline V gene sequence: CDR1 MNHEY, CDR2 SMNVEV (reference sequence). With 5 bases removed from V and 11 bases from J, the gap between germline ends came to 15 bases. The CDR3 sequence is 12 residues long. CDR3 DNA: TGTGCCAGCAGTCCCGGGCAGGGTAGGGCTTTCTTT. Its translation: CASSPGQGRAFF.

This clone came up once. The chain uses TRBV6-5 and TRBJ1-2; 7 nucleotides line up with TRBD1. The germline V gene has CDR1 MNHEY and CDR2 SVGAGI. V gave up 6 bases and J gave up 6 bases; unmatched junction bases: 7. This CDR3 is 13 amino acids long. The CDR3 region is CASRKRGLDGYTF. The CDR3 bases are TGTGCCAGCAGGAAAAGGGGGCTGGATGGCTACACCTTC.

The V gene is TRBV28, the J gene TRBJ2-3, with a weak D call TRBD1 (6 bases). Trimming took off 6 bases at V and 2 bases at J, with 15 bases between the two ends. Germline CDR1 and CDR2: MDHEN and SYDVKM. The CDR3 is 15 amino acids. The CDR3 nucleotides are TGTGCCAGCAGCCGTGCAGGGGCTTTCACAGATACGCAGTATTTT. This sequence encodes CASSRAGAFTDTQYF.

This clone was found a few times. The chain uses TRBV27 and TRBJ1-2, with a tentative D call TRBD1 (5 bases). V lost 0 bases and J lost 7, with 15 bases in between. CDR1 is MNHEY and CDR2 is SMNVEV in the germline V gene (reference sequence). The CDR3 is made up of 15 amino acids. The CDR3 DNA sequence: TGTGCCAGCAGTTTATCGGCAGGGAGGGGAGGTGGCTACACCTTC. Protein sequence: CASSLSAGRGGGYTF.